One sample yielded the 26 T cell receptor beta chains listed below, sequenced in a study of breast tumors, draining lymph nodes, adjacent tissues (dated by TCRdb to 2016 to 2017). The lymph node samples were taken from the axillary draining lymph nodes of breast cancer patients. The method was multiplex PCR. For sequencing, an Illumina HiSeq 2000 was employed. TCRdb redid the processing of the public reads, applying fastp at Q25 and MiXCR, and retained in-frame beta chains. CDR3 protein sequences are deduplicated, and each keeps its most common genes and DNA. The sample data list around 140,000 distinct CDR3 sequences, and under 25% of these were observed just once. Just over 2.5% of the sample is held by the ten biggest clonotypes. Material: axillary lymph node tissue. Receptors were obtained from a female donor with breast cancer. Some clones in this sample may be carry-over from other donors' samples.

In its sample, this clonotype was seen many times. This chain links TRBV6-6 with TRBJ2-1; 13 bases line up with TRBD2. CDR1 is MNHNY, CDR2 SVGAGI, per germline (reference sequence). The CDR3 has 16 amino acids. Trimming at V came to 5 bases and at J to 7 bases, leaving 8 bases not matched to a gene. The CDR3 DNA reads TGTGCCAGCAGTCCCCGGACTAGCGGGAGTCTGAATGAGCAGTTCTTC. It encodes CASSPRTSGSLNEQFF.

A remark on this clonotype: With a much larger clone just one base away, this may be a read error. This chain connects TRBV9 to TRBJ2-5; 16 bases align to TRBD2. This CDR3 contains 17 residues. In germline, CDR1 is SGDLS, CDR2 YYNGEE. The CDR3 DNA is TGTGCCAGCAGCGAGGGACTAGCGGGAGGGCGGACGGAGACCCTGTACTTC. Translation gives CASSEGLAGGRTETLYF.

This clonotype was observed a single time. This clone may be a read error of a much larger clone one base away. V is TRBV20-1 and J is TRBJ2-6, with D tentatively TRBD1 (7 bases). Trimming pared 5 bases from V and 1 base from J, leaving 18 bases between. Germline CDR1 DFQATT, CDR2 SNEGSKA (reference sequence). The CDR3 extends over 17 amino acids. The CDR3 spells CSAVPSGGLSGANVLTF. The CDR3 DNA reads TGCAGTGCTGTTCCATCAGGGGGGCTGTCTGGGGCCAACGTCCTGACTTTC.

This clonotype was seen many times. The chain employs TRBV10-1 and TRBJ1-2; D gene ambiguous. CDR3 length equals 13 residues. Looked up from germline, CDR1 is WNHNN and CDR2 is SYGVQD (reference sequence). Trimming stripped 0 bases from V and 4 bases from J, with 6 bases between. The DNA of the CDR3 is TGCGCCAGCAGTGAGTCGCGGGGCTATGGCTACACCTTC. This translates into CASSESRGYGYTF.

This clonotype was seen repeatedly, ten times or more. V is TRBV5-8 and J is TRBJ2-7; 10 nucleotides align to TRBD1. CDR3 length: 14 amino acids. In germline, CDR1 is SGHTS, CDR2 YDEGEE. Trimming took 2 bases from V and 2 from J; bases not matched to a gene: 1. The CDR3 loop reads CASSFGTGAYEQYF. The CDR3 DNA reads as TGTGCCAGCAGCTTCGGGACAGGGGCCTACGAGCAGTACTTC.

This clonotype was seen repeatedly, ten times or more. The chain has TRBV7-2 and TRBJ2-3; D is uncertain. Trimming cost V 1 base and J 0 bases, with 8 bases left between them. Looked up from germline, CDR1 is SGHTA and CDR2 is FQGNSA. This CDR3 has 15 residues. The chain's CDR3 is CASSLEGSSTDTQYF. The CDR3 DNA reads as TGTGCCAGCAGCTTAGAGGGATCTAGCACAGATACGCAGTATTTT.

On this clonotype: Being one base from a much bigger clone, this may be a read error. This rearrangement joins TRBV6-5 to TRBJ2-1; D may be TRBD2 (7 bases). Germline V gene lookup returns CDR1 MNHEY and CDR2 SVGAGI. The CDR3 covers 15 residues. This chain's CDR3 is CASRRRGGSYNEQLF. The CDR3 region has the DNA TGTGCCAGCAGGCGGAGGGGGGGCTCCTACAATGAGCAGCTCTTC.

This clonotype was detected ten times or more. The chain recombines TRBV19 with TRBJ2-7, with TRBD2 matching over 8 bases. The CDR3 has 15 amino acids. With 3 bases clipped from V and 6 bases from J, the junction kept 10 bases outside the gene matches. Germline V CDR1 and CDR2: LNHDA, SQIVND (reference sequence). The CDR3, as DNA: TGTGCCAGTAGTATCTCCGGGACTAGTATTAGCGAGCAGTACTTC. Translating gives CASSISGTSISEQYF.

This clonotype was observed many times. This chain joins TRBV11-3 and TRBJ2-1, with D perhaps matching TRBD2 (5 bases). V was pared by 5 bases and J by 9 bases, with 17 bases between. CDR3 size: 14 residues. Germline V gives CDR1 SGHNT, CDR2 YENEEA. The CDR3 DNA is TGTGCCAGCAGCCGAGGCACGTCTCGGGGTGAGCAGTTCTTC. It codes for CASSRGTSRGEQFF.

Many counts were recorded for this clonotype. The chain employs TRBV12-3 or TRBV12-4 and TRBJ2-6, with 9 bases matching TRBD1. Trimming at V came to 7 bases and at J to 3 bases, leaving 10 bases not matched to a gene. The CDR3 contains 17 residues. CDR3: CASTAGGQGYGANVLTF. The CDR3 DNA reads TGTGCCAGCACCGCCGGGGGACAGGGCTATGGGGCCAACGTCCTGACTTTC.

V gene TRBV9 combines with J gene TRBJ1-1; D remains ambiguous. V was cut by 4 bases and J by 4 bases, with 11 bases left in between. CDR3 length equals 13 residues. Germline V gene lookup returns CDR1 SGDLS and CDR2 YYNGEE. The CDR3 DNA reads TGTGCCAGCAGCCTCGGGTATGGCACTGAAGCTTTCTTT. Translating gives CASSLGYGTEAFF.

Comments on this clonotype: The junction does not match germline at one end; this may be a read error. The chain uses TRBV18 and TRBJ2-1; D is unresolved. CDR1 is KGHSH and CDR2 is LQKENI in the germline V gene. CDR3 length equals 15 residues. The DNA for the CDR3 is TGTGCCAGCTCACCAGATCACAGCTCCTACAATGAGCAGTCCTTC. This codes for CASSPDHSSYNEQSF.

This clonotype showed up many times. The rearrangement uses TRBV24-1 and TRBJ2-1; D not certain. This CDR3 contains 13 residues. Germline V lookup: CDR1 KGHDR, CDR2 SFDVKD. Trimming removed 10 bases from V and 4 bases from J, with 13 bases in between. The chain's CDR3 is CATRPAAYNEQFF. The CDR3 coding sequence is TGTGCCACGCGACCGGCGGCGTACAATGAGCAGTTCTTC.

This clonotype was counted ten times or more. The CDR3 sequence is CAIPKTRERYNQPQHF. As DNA, the CDR3 is TGTGCCATTCCAAAGACCAGGGAAAGGTACAATCAGCCCCAGCATTTT. This chain connects TRBV25-1 to TRBJ1-5, with D possibly being TRBD1 (5 bases). Trimming took off 10 bases at V and 3 bases at J, with 22 bases between the two ends. The CDR3 is 16 amino acids. Germline-derived CDR1 and CDR2 are MGHDK and SYGVNS.

This clonotype was counted ten times or more. This chain connects TRBV29-1 to TRBJ1-2, with 7 positions matching TRBD1. The CDR3 consists of 14 residues. Germline V lookup: CDR1 SQVTM, CDR2 ANQGSEA. Germline trimming cut 2 bases from V and 6 bases from J; bases unmatched to any gene: 9. The CDR3 DNA follows: TGCAGCGTTGAATACCGGGACAGAAGAAATGGCTACACCTTC. Residues: CSVEYRDRRNGYTF.

V usage is TRBV28 and J usage is TRBJ1-5; D unclear. V shed 6 bases and J shed 7 bases, with 16 bases lying between them. The CDR3 covers 14 residues. CDR1 is MDHEN, CDR2 SYDVKM, per germline. CDR3: CASSPPGFDQPQHF. Written as DNA, the CDR3 is TGTGCCAGCAGCCCCCCGGGGTTTGACCAGCCCCAGCATTTT.

The table lists this clonotype with many counts. The chain joins TRBV4-1 to TRBJ2-7; 9 nucleotides agree with TRBD2. The V gene end was trimmed by 4 bases and the J gene end by 0 bases; junction bases not matched to a gene: 13. Germline loops: CDR1 MGHRA, CDR2 YSYEKL. This CDR3 is built from 18 residues. For the CDR3, the DNA is TGCGCCAGCAGCCTGCAGAAAGCGGCGGGAGGGACCTCCTACGAGCAGTACTTC. As protein: CASSLQKAAGGTSYEQYF.

About this clonotype: Since no conserved phenylalanine or tryptophan closes the CDR3, a read error is the likely cause. The chain combines TRBV19 with TRBJ1-5; 7 positions match TRBD1. CDR3 length equals 15 residues. The germline gives CDR1 LNHDA, CDR2 SQIVND (reference sequence). V shed 3 bases and J 2 bases; nucleotides not matched to a gene: 4. The CDR3 sequence: CASSIRGRGNQPQHL. CDR3 nucleotide sequence: TGTGCCAGTAGTATTAGGGGGCGCGGCAATCAGCCCCAGCATCTT.

This clonotype was recorded many times. For the CDR3, the DNA is TGTGCCAGCAGCTTGGTCCCGGGACAGGGGGCCTACGAGCAGTACTTC. This encodes CASSLVPGQGAYEQYF. This chain links TRBV5-6 with TRBJ2-7, with 11 nucleotides matching TRBD1. The ends lost 0 bases at V and 2 bases at J; junction bases unmatched: 4. Germline lookup yields CDR1 SGHDT and CDR2 YYEEEE. CDR3 length: 16 amino acids. Looking up the rest from reference TRBV5-6 and TRBJ2-7 gives the full variable domain: DAGVTQSPTHLIKTRGQQVTLRCSPKSGHDTVSWYQQALGQGPQFIFQYYEEEERQRGNFPDRFSGHQFPNYSSELNVNALLLGDSALYLCASSLVPGQGAYEQYFGPGTRLTVT.

This clonotype was seen at least ten times. The rearrangement joins TRBV20-1 to TRBJ2-3; D not resolved. Germline V gives CDR1 DFQATT, CDR2 SNEGSKA (reference sequence). Trimming removed 0 bases from V and 6 bases from J, with 13 bases in between. The CDR3 covers 14 residues. The CDR3 DNA follows: TGCAGTGCTAGAGACAAGAAGGCCTCGGATACGCAGTATTTT. This sequence encodes CSARDKKASDTQYF.

A remark on this clonotype: Since a much larger clone is just one base distant, this may be a read error. The chain couples TRBV6-6 to TRBJ2-1; D is uncertain. CDR3 length: 13 residues. CDR1 MNHNY and CDR2 SVGAGI come from the germline V gene (reference sequence). The CDR3 loop is CASSPREKNGQFF. CDR3 DNA: TGTGCCAGCAGTCCCCGTGAGAAGAATGGGCAGTTCTTC.

This clonotype was detected ten times or more. This chain connects TRBV28 to TRBJ2-7; D remains unclear. The germline CDR1 and CDR2 sequences are MDHEN and SYDVKM. This CDR3 has 14 residues. Trimming stripped 5 bases from V and 3 bases from J, with 14 bases between. The CDR3 is CASSPRRPLYEQYF. The CDR3 DNA reads TGTGCCAGCAGTCCGAGACGGCCCCTCTACGAGCAGTACTTC.

This clonotype was seen just once. The V call is TRBV3-1, the J call TRBJ1-5, with unresolved D. This CDR3 has 13 amino acids. V was pared by 3 bases and J by 1 base, with 4 bases between. Germline CDR1 is LGHDT and CDR2 is YNNKEL (reference sequence). In DNA form, the CDR3 reads TGTGCCAGCAGCCACGGCAGCAATCAGCCCCAGCATTTT. This sequence encodes CASSHGSNQPQHF.

There are many counts of this clonotype. The chain recombines TRBV19 with TRBJ2-2; 11 nucleotides line up with TRBD2. The CDR3 loop spans 15 amino acids. With 6 bases clipped from V and 4 bases from J, the junction kept 4 bases outside the gene matches. Germline CDR1 LNHDA, CDR2 SQIVND (reference sequence). CDR3: CASSGLAGATGELFF. The DNA of the CDR3 is TGTGCCAGTAGCGGACTAGCGGGCGCCACCGGGGAGCTGTTTTTT.

The chain is built from TRBV20-1 and TRBJ1-1; D remains unclear. Trimming shortened V by 7 bases and J by 4 bases, and 16 bases separated the two germline ends. The CDR3 runs 13 residues. Germline CDR1 is DFQATT and CDR2 is SNEGSKA (reference sequence). This CDR3 reads CSVRRGEATEAFF. In nucleotides, the CDR3 is TGCAGTGTCAGACGCGGGGAGGCCACTGAAGCTTTCTTT.

This clonotype was observed at least ten times. V gene TRBV11-3 combines with J gene TRBJ2-7; 14 nucleotides line up with TRBD2. Germline V gene lookup returns CDR1 SGHNT and CDR2 YENEEA. V lost 4 bases to trimming and J lost 1 base; unmatched junction nucleotides: 9. The CDR3 spans 18 residues. The CDR3 DNA reads TGTGCCAGCAGCTCACCCGGGACTAGCGGGAGCGGATCCTACGAGCAGTACTTC. It specifies CASSSPGTSGSGSYEQYF. Complete variable domain (other parts from reference TRBV11-3 and TRBJ2-7): EAGVVQSPRYKIIEKKQPVAFWCNPISGHNTLYWYLQNLGQGPELLIRYENEEAVDDSQLPKDRFSAERLKGVDSTLKIQPAELGDSAVYLCASSSPGTSGSGSYEQYFGPGTRLTVT.